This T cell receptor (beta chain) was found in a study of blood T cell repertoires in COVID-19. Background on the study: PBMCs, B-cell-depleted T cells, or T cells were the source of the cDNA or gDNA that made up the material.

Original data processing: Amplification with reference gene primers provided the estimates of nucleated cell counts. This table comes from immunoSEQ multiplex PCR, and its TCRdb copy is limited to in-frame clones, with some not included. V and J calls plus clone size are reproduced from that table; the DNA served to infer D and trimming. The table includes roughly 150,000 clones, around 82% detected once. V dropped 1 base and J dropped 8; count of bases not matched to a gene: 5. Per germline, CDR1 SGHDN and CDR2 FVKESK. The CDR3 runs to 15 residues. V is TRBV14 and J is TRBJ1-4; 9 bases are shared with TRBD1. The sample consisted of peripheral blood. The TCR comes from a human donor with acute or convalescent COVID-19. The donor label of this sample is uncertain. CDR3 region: CASSQVQGAKEKLFF. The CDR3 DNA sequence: TGTGCCAGCAGCCAAGTACAGGGGGCAAAAGAAAAACTGTTTTTT.